This TCR beta chain emerged from a study of memory CD4+ T cells and cytomegalovirus serostatus. At the level of the study: Healthy Belgian adult donors included several CMV-positive and some 25 CMV-negative people.

A remark on this clone: Its antigen is currently unknown.

Study-level findings and limits: CD4+ memory repertoires contained 67 of 164 reported CMV TCRbeta sequences. The CMV-associated TCR signature appears largely within the CD4+ memory repertoire.

The sort gate was single viable CD3+CD4+CD8-CD45RO+ cells for memory CD4+ T cells. Under the authors' procedure: After removing out-of-frame reads, around 2 million distinct TCRbeta sequences remained. Profiled with immunoSEQ multiplex PCR; TCRdb holds only in-frame clones, not every one. The V and J calls and the clone size are those of that table, but D and trimming were determined from the DNA. Among approximately 42,000 clones, roughly three quarters were seen once, and the ten largest hold 0.95% to 1.2%. The receptor was isolated from an adult in good health and CMV-seronegative. The source material was memory CD4+ T cells from blood.

The CDR3 region is CASSFKGLAEGDTQYF. The CDR3 coding sequence is TGTGCCAGCAGCTTTAAGGGACTAGCGGAGGGGGATACGCAGTATTTT. The rearrangement joins TRBV5-4 to TRBJ2-3, with 11 bases matching TRBD2. Germline V gene lookup returns CDR1 SGHNT and CDR2 YYREEE (reference sequence). With 2 bases clipped from V and 6 bases from J, the junction kept 8 bases outside the gene matches. This CDR3 spans 16 amino acids.